Listed here is a single T cell receptor beta chain. Between the trimmed V and J ends, which lost 8 bases and 0 bases, there was a span of 11 bases. The germline CDR1 and CDR2 sequences are SGHRS and YFSETQ. The CDR3 is 14 residues long. This sample stems from a study of shared clonotypes between healthy human individuals. The table came from immunoSEQ multiplex PCR; TCRdb's copy has only in-frame clones and leaves some out. The table has fewer than 3 million clones, roughly 90% seen once; the top ten hold roughly 0.34%. This rearrangement joins TRBV5-1 to TRBJ1-4; perhaps TRBD1 as D (5 bases). The sample comprised naive CD4+ T cells from PBMCs. The sample's subset: CD45RA+ positively selected. The TCR sequence derives from a man aged 18 to 35 in good health. Some clones in this sample may be carry-over from other donors' samples. CDR3 coding DNA: TGCGCCAGGTGGCGGGGGGCAACTAATGAAAAACTGTTTTTT. This codes for CARWRGATNEKLFF.